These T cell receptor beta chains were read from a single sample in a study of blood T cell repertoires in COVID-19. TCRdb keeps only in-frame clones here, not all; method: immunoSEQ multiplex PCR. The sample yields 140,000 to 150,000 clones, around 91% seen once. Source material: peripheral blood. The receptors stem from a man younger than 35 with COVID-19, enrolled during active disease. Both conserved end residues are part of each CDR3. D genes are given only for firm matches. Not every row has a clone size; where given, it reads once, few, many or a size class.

CDR3aa: CASSLDSPRTARGNTIYF
CDR3nt: TGTGCCAGCAGCTTAGATTCGCCCAGGACAGCTCGCGGAAACACCATATATTTT
d_gene: .
abundance: .
v_gene: TRBV7-2
j_gene: TRBJ1-3

CDR3aa: CASSSGTGSYGYTF
CDR3nt: TGTGCCAGTAGTTCGGGGACAGGGTCCTATGGCTACACCTTC
d_gene: TRBD1
abundance: .
v_gene: TRBV19
j_gene: TRBJ1-2

CDR3aa: CASSIDRGELFF
CDR3nt: TGTGCCAGTAGTATAGATCGGGGGGAGCTGTTTTTT
d_gene: .
abundance: .
v_gene: TRBV19
j_gene: TRBJ2-2

CDR3aa: CASSPRDRGLAGSYNEQFF
CDR3nt: TGTGCCAGTAGTCCTCGGGACAGGGGGCTAGCGGGCTCCTACAATGAGCAGTTCTTC
d_gene: TRBD1
abundance: once
v_gene: TRBV19
j_gene: TRBJ2-1

CDR3aa: CASTRPARGGEAFF
CDR3nt: TGTGCCAGCACCCGCCCGGCCAGGGGCGGGGAAGCTTTCTTT
d_gene: .
abundance: .
v_gene: TRBV7-2
j_gene: TRBJ1-1

CDR3aa: CASSLDGRLANFFSTDTQYF
CDR3nt: TGCGCCAGCAGCTTGGATGGCCGCCTAGCGAACTTTTTTAGCACAGATACGCAGTATTTT
d_gene: .
abundance: .
v_gene: TRBV5-1
j_gene: TRBJ2-3

CDR3aa: CASSRWQGAFSNQPQHF
CDR3nt: TGTGCCAGCAGCCGTTGGCAGGGGGCGTTTAGCAATCAGCCCCAGCATTTT
d_gene: TRBD1
abundance: .
v_gene: TRBV5-6
j_gene: TRBJ1-5

CDR3aa: CASSLFGRAGLFF
CDR3nt: TGTGCCAGCAGTTTATTTGGGAGGGCTGGGCTGTTTTTT
d_gene: TRBD2
abundance: .
v_gene: TRBV27
j_gene: TRBJ2-2

CDR3aa: CASSLAGVGTEAFF
CDR3nt: TGTGCCAGCTCCCTGGCAGGGGTGGGGACTGAAGCTTTCTTT
d_gene: .
abundance: few
v_gene: TRBV18
j_gene: TRBJ1-1

CDR3aa: CASSPSGAPTQYF
CDR3nt: TGTGCCAGCAGCCCCAGTGGGGCCCCCACCCAGTACTTC
d_gene: .
abundance: .
v_gene: TRBV9
j_gene: TRBJ2-5

CDR3aa: CASSDSADAFYEQYF
CDR3nt: TGTGCCAGTAGTGACAGCGCAGACGCCTTTTACGAGCAGTACTTC
d_gene: .
abundance: .
v_gene: TRBV19
j_gene: TRBJ2-7

CDR3aa: CAISPGAESEQYF
CDR3nt: TGTGCCATCAGTCCAGGGGCGGAGTCCGAGCAGTACTTC
d_gene: .
abundance: .
v_gene: TRBV10-3
j_gene: TRBJ2-7

CDR3aa: CASSLAPSGGVAYNEQFF
CDR3nt: TGTGCCAGCAGCTTAGCGCCCTCAGGAGGTGTCGCCTACAATGAGCAGTTCTTC
d_gene: .
abundance: .
v_gene: TRBV11-2
j_gene: TRBJ2-1

CDR3aa: CASSLLGDEQYF
CDR3nt: TGTGCCAGCAGCTTATTGGGCGACGAGCAGTACTTC
d_gene: .
abundance: few
v_gene: TRBV7-6
j_gene: TRBJ2-7

CDR3aa: CATSDYVTNTQYF
CDR3nt: TGTGCCACCAGTGATTATGTCACAAATACGCAGTATTTT
d_gene: .
abundance: .
v_gene: TRBV24-1
j_gene: TRBJ2-3

CDR3aa: CASSYSSGAYNEQFF
CDR3nt: TGTGCCAGCAGTTACTCATCAGGGGCCTACAATGAGCAGTTCTTC
d_gene: .
abundance: .
v_gene: TRBV6-5
j_gene: TRBJ2-1

CDR3aa: CASSSEGQYSSYEQYF
CDR3nt: TGTGCCAGCAGCTCAGAGGGACAGTATAGCTCCTACGAGCAGTACTTC
d_gene: TRBD1
abundance: .
v_gene: TRBV11-2
j_gene: TRBJ2-7

CDR3aa: CASSRGTSGRRDTQYF
CDR3nt: TGTGCCAGCAGCCGCGGGACTAGCGGGAGGAGAGATACGCAGTATTTT
d_gene: TRBD2
abundance: .
v_gene: TRBV3-1/TRBV3-2
j_gene: TRBJ2-3

CDR3aa: CASSQEDRANYEQYF
CDR3nt: TGCGCCAGCAGCCAAGAGGACAGGGCCAACTACGAGCAGTACTTC
d_gene: TRBD1
abundance: .
v_gene: TRBV4-3
j_gene: TRBJ2-7

CDR3aa: CASSLTSGIYEQYF
CDR3nt: TGCGCCAGCAGCTTGACTAGCGGGATTTACGAGCAGTACTTC
d_gene: TRBD2
abundance: .
v_gene: TRBV5-1
j_gene: TRBJ2-7

CDR3aa: CAINRGSYEQYF
CDR3nt: TGTGCCATAAACAGGGGCTCCTACGAGCAGTACTTC
d_gene: TRBD1
abundance: .
v_gene: TRBV5-8
j_gene: TRBJ2-7

CDR3aa: CASSSQRDSPYLYGYTF
CDR3nt: TGTGCCAGCAGTTCCCAGAGGGACTCACCGTACCTCTATGGCTACACCTTC
d_gene: .
abundance: .
v_gene: TRBV28
j_gene: TRBJ1-2

CDR3aa: CSASSGRGATDTQYF
CDR3nt: TGCAGTGCGAGTAGCGGTCGAGGAGCCACAGATACGCAGTATTTT
d_gene: .
abundance: once
v_gene: TRBV20-1
j_gene: TRBJ2-3

CDR3aa: CASSVGLAESSYEQYF
CDR3nt: TGTGCCAGCAGCGTGGGACTAGCGGAGAGCTCCTACGAGCAGTACTTC
d_gene: TRBD2
abundance: .
v_gene: TRBV9
j_gene: TRBJ2-7

CDR3aa: CASSLSGLAGGPRDEQYF
CDR3nt: TGTGCCAGCAGTCTTTCTGGACTAGCGGGAGGGCCGAGGGACGAGCAGTACTTC
d_gene: TRBD2
abundance: .
v_gene: TRBV2
j_gene: TRBJ2-7

CDR3aa: CASSLDRVGLNEQFF
CDR3nt: TGTGCCAGCAGTCTCGACAGGGTGGGACTCAATGAGCAGTTCTTC
d_gene: .
abundance: .
v_gene: TRBV28
j_gene: TRBJ2-1

CDR3aa: CASSYSTTATDTQYF
CDR3nt: TGTGCCAGCAGTTACTCCACGACTGCCACAGATACGCAGTATTTT
d_gene: .
abundance: .
v_gene: TRBV6-5
j_gene: TRBJ2-3

CDR3aa: CASSLQGWAQPQHF
CDR3nt: TGTGCCAGCTCACTACAGGGTTGGGCTCAGCCCCAGCATTTT
d_gene: .
abundance: .
v_gene: TRBV18
j_gene: TRBJ1-5

CDR3aa: CASSPWDSDTEAFF
CDR3nt: TGTGCCAGCTCACCGTGGGACTCGGACACTGAAGCTTTCTTT
d_gene: .
abundance: .
v_gene: TRBV18
j_gene: TRBJ1-1

CDR3aa: CASRTGQGWNEQFF
CDR3nt: TGTGCCAGTAGGACAGGACAGGGTTGGAATGAGCAGTTCTTC
d_gene: TRBD1
abundance: .
v_gene: TRBV19
j_gene: TRBJ2-1

CDR3aa: CASSLGGQGITGELFF
CDR3nt: TGTGCCAGCAGCTTGGGGGGCCAGGGGATTACCGGGGAGCTGTTTTTT
d_gene: .
abundance: .
v_gene: TRBV5-6
j_gene: TRBJ2-2

CDR3aa: CASSPTTGFQEQFF
CDR3nt: TGTGCCAGCAGCCCTACGACTGGCTTCCAAGAGCAGTTCTTC
d_gene: .
abundance: .
v_gene: TRBV9
j_gene: TRBJ2-1

CDR3aa: CASRPGLGNSPLHF
CDR3nt: TGTGCCAGCCGACCAGGTTTGGGTAATTCACCCCTCCACTTT
d_gene: .
abundance: .
v_gene: TRBV27
j_gene: TRBJ1-6

CDR3aa: CASGSVSGRNNEQFF
CDR3nt: TGTGCCAGCGGATCGGTTAGCGGGAGGAACAATGAGCAGTTCTTC
d_gene: TRBD2
abundance: once
v_gene: TRBV9
j_gene: TRBJ2-1

CDR3aa: CASSMGQDNEKLLF
CDR3nt: TGTGCCAGCAGCATGGGACAGGACAATGAAAAACTGCTTTTT
d_gene: TRBD1
abundance: .
v_gene: TRBV9
j_gene: TRBJ1-4

CDR3aa: CASSQVDRGAGGYGYTF
CDR3nt: TGTGCCAGCAGCCAAGTGGACCGAGGGGCTGGGGGCTACGGCTACACCTTC
d_gene: .
abundance: .
v_gene: TRBV3-1/TRBV3-2
j_gene: TRBJ1-2

CDR3aa: CASSNDRFSTQYF
CDR3nt: TGTGCCAGTAGCAACGACAGGTTTAGTACGCAGTATTTT
d_gene: .
abundance: .
v_gene: TRBV19
j_gene: TRBJ2-3

CDR3aa: CASSAVSTGELFF
CDR3nt: TGTGCCAGCAGCGCTGTGAGTACCGGGGAGCTGTTTTTT
d_gene: .
abundance: .
v_gene: TRBV3-1/TRBV3-2
j_gene: TRBJ2-2

CDR3aa: CASSQDRESYNEQFF
CDR3nt: TGCGCCAGCAGCCAAGATAGGGAGAGCTACAATGAGCAGTTCTTC
d_gene: .
abundance: .
v_gene: TRBV4-3
j_gene: TRBJ2-1

CDR3aa: CASSSRGHGETQYF
CDR3nt: TGTGCCAGTAGTTCCAGGGGGCACGGGGAGACCCAGTACTTC
d_gene: TRBD1
abundance: .
v_gene: TRBV19
j_gene: TRBJ2-5

CDR3aa: CASNTGAIRAPQHF
CDR3nt: TGTGCCAGCAATACAGGTGCGATAAGGGCGCCCCAGCATTTT
d_gene: .
abundance: .
v_gene: TRBV6-5
j_gene: TRBJ1-5

CDR3aa: CASSVEPARSYEQYF
CDR3nt: TGTGCCAGCAGCGTAGAGCCCGCCAGGTCCTACGAGCAGTACTTC
d_gene: .
abundance: .
v_gene: TRBV9
j_gene: TRBJ2-7

CDR3aa: CASSQHSGQGQTPLHF
CDR3nt: TGCGCCAGCAGCCAACATTCGGGACAGGGTCAGACACCCCTCCACTTT
d_gene: TRBD1
abundance: few
v_gene: TRBV4-1
j_gene: TRBJ1-6

CDR3aa: CASSAKGQGFSPLHF
CDR3nt: TGTGCCAGCAGTGCAAAGGGACAGGGTTTTTCACCCCTCCACTTT
d_gene: TRBD1
abundance: .
v_gene: TRBV6-4
j_gene: TRBJ1-6

CDR3aa: CASSLFGQGNYEQYF
CDR3nt: TGTGCCAGCAGTTTATTCGGACAGGGGAACTACGAGCAGTACTTC
d_gene: TRBD1
abundance: .
v_gene: TRBV28
j_gene: TRBJ2-7

CDR3aa: CASSGDRGPYEQYF
CDR3nt: TGTGCCAGCAGCGGTGACAGGGGACCCTACGAGCAGTACTTC
d_gene: TRBD1
abundance: .
v_gene: TRBV9
j_gene: TRBJ2-7

CDR3aa: CASSPRETQYF
CDR3nt: TGTGCCAGCTCACCCCGGGAGACCCAGTACTTC
d_gene: .
abundance: .
v_gene: TRBV18
j_gene: TRBJ2-5

CDR3aa: CASSSVAKNIQYF
CDR3nt: TGTGCCAGCAGTTCCGTAGCCAAAAACATTCAGTACTTC
d_gene: .
abundance: .
v_gene: TRBV28
j_gene: TRBJ2-4

CDR3aa: CASSQGTRVRTGPTGELFF
CDR3nt: TGTGCCAGCAGCCAAGGGACTAGAGTCCGGACAGGGCCAACCGGGGAGCTGTTTTTT
d_gene: .
abundance: .
v_gene: TRBV3-1/TRBV3-2
j_gene: TRBJ2-2

CDR3aa: CASSLSLIRGSTDTQYF
CDR3nt: TGTGCCAGCAGCTTAAGTTTGATCAGGGGGTCGACAGATACGCAGTATTTT
d_gene: TRBD1
abundance: once
v_gene: TRBV11-3
j_gene: TRBJ2-3

CDR3aa: CASSFYGEGTDTQYF
CDR3nt: TGCGCCAGCAGCTTTTACGGTGAGGGCACAGATACGCAGTATTTT
d_gene: .
abundance: .
v_gene: TRBV5-1
j_gene: TRBJ2-3